This entry features one T cell receptor beta chain sequence. These data originate in a study of T cell changes during pregnancy in multiple sclerosis. This CDR3 is 15 amino acids long. The germline gives CDR1 MDHEN, CDR2 SYDVKM. Trimming removed 1 base from V and 8 bases from J, with 16 bases in between. TCRdb's table, derived via immunoSEQ multiplex PCR, lists solely in-frame clones and lacks some. The sample shows 55,000 to 75,000 clones, approximately 90% of them seen only once. The chain is built from TRBV28 and TRBJ2-3, with D possibly matching TRBD1 (5 bases). This clonotype was sampled from a female donor in good health, enrolled as a control in a pregnancy study. The input for sequencing was peripheral blood, taken in the third trimester of pregnancy. The CDR3 reads CASSLYRPRVITQYF. The CDR3 DNA follows: TGTGCCAGCAGTTTATATCGACCCAGGGTGATTACGCAGTATTTT.